This T cell receptor (beta chain) was identified in a study of T cell responses to AZD1222 COVID-19 vaccine. This clone came up once. Antigen specificity is unknown. Findings and limits, study-wide: Only a handful of people who got AZD1222 tested seropositive at baseline. Reportedly, nearly half of unique spike TCRs recognized epitopes outside B.1.351/B.1.1.7 mutations.

Generated by immunoSEQ multiplex PCR, the TCRdb table keeps only in-frame clones and is missing some. The profile shows around 110,000 clones, 80% to 95% of them singletons. The clonotype originates from an adult who received the AZD1222 COVID-19 vaccine. The sample in question was peripheral blood, obtained 28 days after the second AZD1222 dose.

The CDR3 bases are TGTGCCAGCAGACGGACTAGCGGGAGGGCAACAGATACGCAGTATTTT. This codes for CASRRTSGRATDTQYF. The chain recombines TRBV21-1 with TRBJ2-3; the table's D call of TRBD2 was not tested on the DNA. TRBV21-1 is a pseudogene segment. The CDR3 is made up of 16 amino acids.